These T cell receptor beta chains were read from a single sample in a study of immune heterogeneity within non-small cell lung tumors. Using its own MiXCR run on the multiplex PCR reads, TCRdb lists one record per CDR3 protein. Of around 7,200 distinct CDR3 sequences listed, 20% to 25% are singletons. Specimen: lung tumor tissue. The receptors come from a man in his 60s with non-small cell lung cancer. The CDR3 runs from the conserved cysteine through the conserved F or W. The D gene is left open where the match is weak. Size is omitted from some rows. Given values are once, few, many or a class for expanded clones.

V gene: TRBV15; clone size: medium-sized; J gene: TRBJ2-3; D gene: -; CDR3 DNA: TGTGCCACCAGCAACAAGGTAGAGAGCACAGATACGCAGTATTTT; CDR3 protein: CATSNKVESTDTQYF
V gene: TRBV2; clone size: many; J gene: TRBJ2-3; D gene: TRBD2; CDR3 DNA: TGTGCCAGCAGTCGGACTAGCGGTGCAGATACGCAGTATTTT; CDR3 protein: CASSRTSGADTQYF
V gene: TRBV5-6; clone size: many; J gene: TRBJ2-1; D gene: -; CDR3 DNA: TGTGCCAGCAGCTCCGCTCTGGGGCAGTTCTTC; CDR3 protein: CASSSALGQFF
V gene: TRBV6-1; clone size: many; J gene: TRBJ2-1; D gene: -; CDR3 DNA: TGTGCCAGCAGCTTCCTGCGGGGCTTCAATGAGCAGTTCTTC; CDR3 protein: CASSFLRGFNEQFF
V gene: TRBV5-6; clone size: many; J gene: TRBJ1-4; D gene: -; CDR3 DNA: TGTGCCAGCAGCTTGGGCCTCTGGGGTGAAAAACTGTTTTTT; CDR3 protein: CASSLGLWGEKLFF
V gene: TRBV28; clone size: medium-sized; J gene: TRBJ2-5; D gene: -; CDR3 DNA: TGTGCCAGCAGTTTATCCAGGGGTTTGTGGGGGGAGACCCAGTACTTC; CDR3 protein: CASSLSRGLWGETQYF
V gene: TRBV5-1; clone size: few; J gene: TRBJ2-1; D gene: -; CDR3 DNA: TGCGCCAGCAGCTTGTTGTCAGGGGATAGTGAGCAGTTCTTC; CDR3 protein: CASSLLSGDSEQFF
V gene: TRBV6-9; clone size: -; J gene: TRBJ1-3; D gene: -; CDR3 DNA: TGTGCCAGTAGTTCCTTAGACATGGGTCACACCATATATTTT; CDR3 protein: CASSSLDMGHTIYF
V gene: TRBV5-1; clone size: -; J gene: TRBJ1-1; D gene: -; CDR3 DNA: TGCGCCAGCAGCTCCGACCCGAAGACTGAATCTTCCTTT; CDR3 protein: CASSSDPKTESSF
V gene: TRBV10-3; clone size: medium-sized; J gene: TRBJ1-3; D gene: -; CDR3 DNA: TGTGCCATCAGTGAGGGGGCCTTCTCTGGAAACACCATATATTTT; CDR3 protein: CAISEGAFSGNTIYF
V gene: TRBV27; clone size: many; J gene: TRBJ2-7; D gene: -; CDR3 DNA: TGTGCCAGCAAGTGGTCGCTTGATTCCTACGAGCAGTACTTC; CDR3 protein: CASKWSLDSYEQYF
V gene: TRBV12-3/TRBV12-4; clone size: medium-sized; J gene: TRBJ2-7; D gene: -; CDR3 DNA: TGTGCCAGCAGTCGCAACAAGGGACCCTACGAGCAGTACTTC; CDR3 protein: CASSRNKGPYEQYF
V gene: TRBV28; clone size: many; J gene: TRBJ2-2; D gene: TRBD2; CDR3 DNA: TGTGCCAGCAGTTTGTGGGAGGGAAACACCGGGGAGCTGTTTTTT; CDR3 protein: CASSLWEGNTGELFF
V gene: TRBV5-6; clone size: many; J gene: TRBJ2-7; D gene: -; CDR3 DNA: TGTGCCGGAGAGGCCAGAGCCATGGAGCAGTACTTC; CDR3 protein: CAGEARAMEQYF
V gene: TRBV29-1; clone size: many; J gene: TRBJ2-1; D gene: TRBD1; CDR3 DNA: TGCAGCGTGGTCCCGACAGGGGGCGATGAGCAGTTCTTC; CDR3 protein: CSVVPTGGDEQFF
V gene: TRBV7-9; clone size: many; J gene: TRBJ1-2; D gene: -; CDR3 DNA: TGTGCCAGCAGCTTAGACTATTATGGCTACACCTTC; CDR3 protein: CASSLDYYGYTF
V gene: TRBV30; clone size: medium-sized; J gene: TRBJ1-4; D gene: -; CDR3 DNA: TGTGCCTGGAGTGCGTTGGGGGCAGGTGAAAAACTGTTTTTT; CDR3 protein: CAWSALGAGEKLFF
V gene: TRBV5-1; clone size: -; J gene: TRBJ2-1; D gene: -; CDR3 DNA: TGCGCCAGCAGCCTAACAGGTTTGGGTAGTGAGCAGTTCTTC; CDR3 protein: CASSLTGLGSEQFF
V gene: TRBV20-1; clone size: many; J gene: TRBJ1-1; D gene: TRBD1; CDR3 DNA: TGCAGTGCTAGAGAGCTGGGACAGCGCTGGGAAGCTTTCTTT; CDR3 protein: CSARELGQRWEAFF
V gene: TRBV28; clone size: medium-sized; J gene: TRBJ2-7; D gene: -; CDR3 DNA: TGTGCCAGCAGTTGGGGAAAGGGAGAGCAGTACTTC; CDR3 protein: CASSWGKGEQYF
V gene: TRBV6-1; clone size: medium-sized; J gene: TRBJ1-5; D gene: -; CDR3 DNA: TGTGCCAGCAGTCACTACAGTAGCAATCAGCCCCAGCATTTT; CDR3 protein: CASSHYSSNQPQHF
V gene: TRBV2; clone size: medium-sized; J gene: TRBJ2-7; D gene: TRBD1; CDR3 DNA: TGTGCCAGCAGGGACGTTAAACGACAGGGGGCTTTTTACGAGCAGTACTTC; CDR3 protein: CASRDVKRQGAFYEQYF
V gene: TRBV28; clone size: many; J gene: TRBJ1-1; D gene: -; CDR3 DNA: TGTGCCAGCAGTTCAAACCGGGACGGAAAACAGGGCACTGAAGCTTTCTTT; CDR3 protein: CASSSNRDGKQGTEAFF
V gene: TRBV12-5; clone size: -; J gene: TRBJ2-2; D gene: -; CDR3 DNA: TGTGCTAGTGGTTTGGAGGGCCCCACCGGTCAGCTGTTTTTT; CDR3 protein: CASGLEGPTGQLFF
V gene: TRBV27; clone size: medium-sized; J gene: TRBJ2-2; D gene: TRBD1; CDR3 DNA: TGTGCCAGCAGCCTTCGGGACAGCGCGAACACCGGGGAGCTGTTTTTT; CDR3 protein: CASSLRDSANTGELFF
V gene: TRBV6-1; clone size: many; J gene: TRBJ2-5; D gene: TRBD2; CDR3 DNA: TGTGCCAGCAGTTATGACAGCGGGGTGAAAGAGACCCAGTACTTC; CDR3 protein: CASSYDSGVKETQYF
V gene: TRBV20-1; clone size: medium-sized; J gene: TRBJ1-5; D gene: -; CDR3 DNA: TGCAGTGCTAGTGACCTCGACAGCCCTGGGGATCAGCCCCAGCATTTT; CDR3 protein: CSASDLDSPGDQPQHF
V gene: TRBV20-1; clone size: medium-sized; J gene: TRBJ1-1; D gene: -; CDR3 DNA: TGCAGTGTAGGCGTCCCGAACACTGAAGCTTTCTTT; CDR3 protein: CSVGVPNTEAFF
V gene: TRBV11-3; clone size: medium-sized; J gene: TRBJ2-1; D gene: TRBD2; CDR3 DNA: TGTGCCAGCAGCTTAGGTCTAGCGGGAATCTACAATGAGCAGTTCTTC; CDR3 protein: CASSLGLAGIYNEQFF
V gene: TRBV10-3; clone size: medium-sized; J gene: TRBJ2-7; D gene: -; CDR3 DNA: TGTGCCATCAGTGAGGTATCGGGGGGCGCCCCCTACGAGCAGTACTTC; CDR3 protein: CAISEVSGGAPYEQYF
V gene: TRBV12-3/TRBV12-4; clone size: medium-sized; J gene: TRBJ1-2; D gene: -; CDR3 DNA: TGTGCCAGCAGTTTAGCTGGAGGAGACTATGGCTACACCTTC; CDR3 protein: CASSLAGGDYGYTF
V gene: TRBV19; clone size: many; J gene: TRBJ1-1; D gene: TRBD1; CDR3 DNA: TGTGCCAGTACTACGCCGCTGGACAGGGGGTCTGAAGCTTTCTTT; CDR3 protein: CASTTPLDRGSEAFF
V gene: TRBV11-2; clone size: medium-sized; J gene: TRBJ1-1; D gene: -; CDR3 DNA: TGTGCCAGCAGCATAGAGGGGTATGAAGCTTTCTTT; CDR3 protein: CASSIEGYEAFF
V gene: TRBV20-1; clone size: many; J gene: TRBJ2-1; D gene: -; CDR3 DNA: TGCAGTGCTCTTAGCGGATCCCGCTCCTACAATGAGCAGTTCTTC; CDR3 protein: CSALSGSRSYNEQFF
V gene: TRBV19; clone size: medium-sized; J gene: TRBJ1-5; D gene: -; CDR3 DNA: TGTGCCAGTAGGGCCAGGGGCTCTAATCAGCCCCAGCATTTT; CDR3 protein: CASRARGSNQPQHF
V gene: TRBV5-6; clone size: many; J gene: TRBJ2-1; D gene: -; CDR3 DNA: TGTGCCAGCAGCTCATGGCAGCGATCCTCCTACAATGAGCAGTTCTTC; CDR3 protein: CASSSWQRSSYNEQFF
V gene: TRBV5-1; clone size: many; J gene: TRBJ2-1; D gene: -; CDR3 DNA: TGCGCCAGCAGCAGGGGGGGGAGCTCCTACAATGAGCAGTTCTTC; CDR3 protein: CASSRGGSSYNEQFF